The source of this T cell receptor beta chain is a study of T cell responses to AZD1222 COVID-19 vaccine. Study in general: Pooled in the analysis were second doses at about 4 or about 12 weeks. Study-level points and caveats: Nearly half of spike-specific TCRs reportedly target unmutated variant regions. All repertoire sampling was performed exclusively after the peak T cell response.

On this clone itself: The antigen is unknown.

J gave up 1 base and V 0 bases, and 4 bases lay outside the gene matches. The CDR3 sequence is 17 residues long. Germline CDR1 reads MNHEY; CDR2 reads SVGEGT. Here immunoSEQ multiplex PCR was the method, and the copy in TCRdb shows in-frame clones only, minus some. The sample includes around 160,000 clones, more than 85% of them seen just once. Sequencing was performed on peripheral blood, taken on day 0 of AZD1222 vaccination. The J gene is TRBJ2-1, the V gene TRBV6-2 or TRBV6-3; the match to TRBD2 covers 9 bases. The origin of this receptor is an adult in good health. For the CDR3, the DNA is TGTGCCAGCAGTTACTCGGGACTAGCTCCGTCCTACAATGAGCAGTTCTTC. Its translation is CASSYSGLAPSYNEQFF.